A selection of T cell receptor beta chains follows, all from one sample in a study of CD8+ T cells in alopecia areata. The repertoire was sequenced with immunoSEQ multiplex PCR; TCRdb's copy has only in-frame clones and lacks some. The sample shows more than 150,000 clones, 55% to 70% of them seen only once. The sequenced sample was CD4+ T cells sorted from blood, obtained at week 4, from a patient treated with tofacitinib. Receptors originate from a human donor with alopecia areata. CDR3s include the opening cysteine and the closing phenylalanine or tryptophan. A D gene is named only where the DNA matches it firmly. Clone size is stated in some rows and not others, as once, few, many or a class when expanded.

J,D,V,size,DNA,CDR3
TRBJ2-4,TRBD1,TRBV2,.,TGTGCCAGCAGCGCGACAGGGTGGCAGAACATTCAGTACTTC,CASSATGWQNIQYF
TRBJ1-1,.,TRBV6-5,.,TGTGCCAGCAGGCAAGGCTATGAAGCTTTCTTT,CASRQGYEAFF
TRBJ1-6,TRBD1,TRBV30,few,TGTGCCTGGAGTGCCCAGACAGGGGGCGGGAATTCACCCCTCCACTTT,CAWSAQTGGGNSPLHF
TRBJ2-5,.,TRBV29-1,.,TGCAGCGCAGGGACTTGGGGAGAAGAGACCCAGTACTTC,CSAGTWGEETQYF
TRBJ1-5,.,TRBV7-9,few,TGTGCCAGCTCCAGGGGAGATCAGCCCCAGCATTTT,CASSRGDQPQHF
TRBJ2-3,TRBD2,TRBV29-1,.,TGCAGCGTTGCCCCCTTACTAGCGGGGAAAGGGAATACGCAGTATTTT,CSVAPLLAGKGNTQYF
TRBJ2-2,.,TRBV6-1,.,TGTGCCAGCCAGTGGACAGCGAACACCGGGGAGCTGTTTTTT,CASQWTANTGELFF
TRBJ1-6,TRBD1,TRBV30,few,TGTGCCGCCTTTCAAGTAGCCCGGGACAGGATAAGGGCGCCCCTCCACTTT,CAAFQVARDRIRAPLHF
TRBJ1-4,.,TRBV29-1,.,TGCAGCGTTGAAGTATCGACGACTGCCGGAAAACTGTTTTTT,CSVEVSTTAGKLFF
TRBJ2-5,.,TRBV30,.,TGTGCCTGGACAGGGACTTACCAAGAGACCCAGTACTTC,CAWTGTYQETQYF
TRBJ2-5,TRBD2,TRBV27,few,TGTGCCAGCAGGAGGAGGGGAGGGTTGCCGGAGACCCAGTACTTC,CASRRRGGLPETQYF
TRBJ2-5,.,TRBV29-1,.,TGCAGCGTTAACCGGGAGACCCAGTACTTC,CSVNRETQYF
TRBJ2-1,.,TRBV15,.,TGTGCCACCAGCAGAGTTTCGGGGGATAATGAGCAGTTCTTC,CATSRVSGDNEQFF
TRBJ2-3,.,TRBV11-2,.,TGTGCCAGCAGCGTAAACCGCGGAGATACGCAGTATTTT,CASSVNRGDTQYF
TRBJ1-6,.,TRBV14,.,TGTGCCAGCAGCCAAGTGCAGGGTCCAAATTCACCCCTCCACTTT,CASSQVQGPNSPLHF
TRBJ2-4,.,TRBV4-2,.,TGTGCCAGCAGAGATTCTGGGGGCAACATTCAGTACTTC,CASRDSGGNIQYF
TRBJ1-2,TRBD1,TRBV27,.,TGTGCCAGCAGTCCCCTGGACAGGGTTCATGGCTACACCTTC,CASSPLDRVHGYTF
TRBJ2-7,.,TRBV29-1,few,TGCAGCGCTACGGGAACCGGGCGAACCTACGAGCAGTACTTC,CSATGTGRTYEQYF
TRBJ2-1,TRBD2,TRBV9,.,TGTGCCAGCAGCGAATCTAGCGGGGAGCAGTTCTTC,CASSESSGEQFF
TRBJ1-5,.,TRBV30,.,TGTGCCTGGAGTGTAAAGATCCCGCCAGGCAACCAGCATTTT,CAWSVKIPPGNQHF
TRBJ1-5,TRBD1,TRBV2,.,TGTGCCAGCAGCTTGACAGGGCGCAATCAGCCCCAGCATTTT,CASSLTGRNQPQHF
TRBJ1-2,TRBD1,TRBV25-1,few,TGTGCCTCAGGGGGGGACTATGGCTACACCTTC,CASGGDYGYTF
TRBJ2-1,TRBD1,TRBV29-1,.,TGCAGCGCCTGGACAGGGGGGAACAATGAGCAGTTCTTC,CSAWTGGNNEQFF